A single sample is the source of the 7 T cell receptor beta chains below, sequenced in a study of control samples from healthy donors and cancer patients. Measured with immunoSEQ multiplex PCR; TCRdb has only the in-frame clones, and not every one. The sample holds about 130,000 clones, over 75% seen once. The sample consisted of blood. Every receptor here comes from a man aged 40-50 years in good health.

The chain recombines TRBV19 with TRBJ2-2; 9 positions agree with TRBD1. The J segment lost 6 bases and the V segment lost 4 bases, leaving 6 bases of the junction unmatched. Germline V gene lookup returns CDR1 LNHDA and CDR2 SQIVND (reference sequence). The CDR3 extends over 15 amino acids. CDR3: CASSTRTGAAGELFF. CDR3 nucleotide sequence: TGTGCCAGTAGTACCAGGACAGGGGCAGCCGGGGAGCTGTTTTTT.

The J gene is TRBJ1-1, the V gene TRBV5-5; the D is unclear. The germline V and J ends were trimmed by 4 bases and 8 bases, with 15 bases remaining between them. Per the germline V gene, CDR1 is SGHKS and CDR2 is YYEKEE (reference sequence). The CDR3 has 13 residues. CDR3 sequence (DNA): TGTGCCAGCAGCATCGGGCCAGTCACGGAAGCTTTCTTT. It codes for CASSIGPVTEAFF.

This CDR3 reads CSVGGFLGQPQHF. CDR3 sequence (DNA): TGCAGCGTTGGAGGTTTCTTAGGTCAGCCCCAGCATTTT. The chain has TRBV29-1 and TRBJ1-5; D is ambiguous. This CDR3 is built from 13 residues. Deletions cut 4 bases from V and 6 bases from J, with 13 bases between. Per the germline V gene, CDR1 is SQVTM and CDR2 is ANQGSEA.

V and J are TRBV5-6 and TRBJ2-1; 7 bases map to TRBD1. Germline V CDR1 and CDR2: SGHDT, YYEEEE. V trimming: 2 bases; J trimming: 7 bases; junction bases outside the gene matches: 9. The CDR3 spans 15 residues. This chain's CDR3 is CASSLIRQGWNEQFF. The CDR3 DNA is TGTGCCAGCAGCTTAATACGACAGGGTTGGAATGAGCAGTTCTTC.

The V call is TRBV5-6, the J call TRBJ2-1; D not resolved. Per germline, CDR1 SGHDT and CDR2 YYEEEE. The CDR3 is 15 amino acids. V lost 4 bases to trimming and J lost 0 bases, with 11 bases between them. The CDR3 bases are TGTGCCAGCAGCGGCTCGGATAGCTCCTACAATGAGCAGTTCTTC. This gives the protein CASSGSDSSYNEQFF.

V and J are TRBV30 and TRBJ1-2; no clear D gene. Germline CDR1 reads GTSNPN; CDR2 reads SVGIG (reference sequence). The CDR3 totals 12 residues. V dropped 0 bases and J dropped 2 bases, with 4 bases sitting between them. CDR3 nucleotides: TGTGCCTGGAGTGTACAGAACTATGGCTACACCTTC. Translation: CAWSVQNYGYTF.

The CDR3 DNA reads as TGTGCCAGCAGTGAAGCGCGAGGGGGGTGGGGTCAGCCCCAGCATTTT. Encoded protein: CASSEARGGWGQPQHF. The chain has TRBV2 and TRBJ1-5; TRBD1 might be the D (6 bases). The CDR3 extends over 16 amino acids. V lost 0 bases and J lost 6, with 15 bases in between. Per the germline V gene, CDR1 is SNHLY and CDR2 is FYNNEI.